This TCR beta chain was identified in a study of T cell repertoires in cytomegalovirus infection. Using its own MiXCR run on the reads, TCRdb lists one record per CDR3 protein. The sample consists of around 750,000 distinct CDR3 sequences, approximately 32% of them appearing once. The CDR3 contains 18 residues. Per germline, CDR1 LNHDA and CDR2 SQIVND (reference sequence). V trimming: 7 bases; J trimming: 0 bases; junction bases outside the gene matches: 15. Of note for this clonotype: Its antigen is not known.

This TCR derives from a human donor in good health (CMV status not recorded). Some clones in this sample may be carry-over from other donors' samples. The chain links TRBV19 to TRBJ1-5, with 7 bases aligning to TRBD1. The sequenced sample was cultured CD8+ T cells from PBMCs, obtained from culture after CMV antigen stimulation. The CDR3 DNA follows: TGTGCCAGTACTCCATCCCACCCCGACAGGGTTAGCAATCAGCCCCAGCATTTT. This codes for CASTPSHPDRVSNQPQHF.